This entry features one TCR beta chain sequence. CDR3 length equals 14 residues. Trimming at V came to 8 bases and at J to 4 bases, leaving 8 bases not matched to a gene. Germline V gene lookup returns CDR1 LNHDA and CDR2 SQIVND (reference sequence). The sample is drawn from a study of Ad26.COV2.S vaccination and SARS-CoV-2 variants. The treatment denotes: roughly 20 received Ad26.COV2.S at low or high dose, single or two shots; roughly 5 received placebo; per-sample allocation not given. Collection of the samples took place on day 63 after the first injection of vaccine or placebo. Here immunoSEQ multiplex PCR was the method, and the copy in TCRdb shows in-frame clones only, minus some. The table lists a few hundred thousand clones, roughly four fifths of them singletons.

This chain connects TRBV19 to TRBJ2-7, with 10 bases fitting TRBD2. This clonotype originated in a person between 18 and 60 years old who received the Ad26.COV2.S COVID-19 vaccine or a placebo. The material sequenced was peripheral blood, taken in a trial of Ad26.COV2.S vaccine versus placebo. The CDR3 bases are TGTGCCAGTGCCCCAACTAGCGGGGCGTACGAGCAGTACTTC. It yields the protein CASAPTSGAYEQYF.